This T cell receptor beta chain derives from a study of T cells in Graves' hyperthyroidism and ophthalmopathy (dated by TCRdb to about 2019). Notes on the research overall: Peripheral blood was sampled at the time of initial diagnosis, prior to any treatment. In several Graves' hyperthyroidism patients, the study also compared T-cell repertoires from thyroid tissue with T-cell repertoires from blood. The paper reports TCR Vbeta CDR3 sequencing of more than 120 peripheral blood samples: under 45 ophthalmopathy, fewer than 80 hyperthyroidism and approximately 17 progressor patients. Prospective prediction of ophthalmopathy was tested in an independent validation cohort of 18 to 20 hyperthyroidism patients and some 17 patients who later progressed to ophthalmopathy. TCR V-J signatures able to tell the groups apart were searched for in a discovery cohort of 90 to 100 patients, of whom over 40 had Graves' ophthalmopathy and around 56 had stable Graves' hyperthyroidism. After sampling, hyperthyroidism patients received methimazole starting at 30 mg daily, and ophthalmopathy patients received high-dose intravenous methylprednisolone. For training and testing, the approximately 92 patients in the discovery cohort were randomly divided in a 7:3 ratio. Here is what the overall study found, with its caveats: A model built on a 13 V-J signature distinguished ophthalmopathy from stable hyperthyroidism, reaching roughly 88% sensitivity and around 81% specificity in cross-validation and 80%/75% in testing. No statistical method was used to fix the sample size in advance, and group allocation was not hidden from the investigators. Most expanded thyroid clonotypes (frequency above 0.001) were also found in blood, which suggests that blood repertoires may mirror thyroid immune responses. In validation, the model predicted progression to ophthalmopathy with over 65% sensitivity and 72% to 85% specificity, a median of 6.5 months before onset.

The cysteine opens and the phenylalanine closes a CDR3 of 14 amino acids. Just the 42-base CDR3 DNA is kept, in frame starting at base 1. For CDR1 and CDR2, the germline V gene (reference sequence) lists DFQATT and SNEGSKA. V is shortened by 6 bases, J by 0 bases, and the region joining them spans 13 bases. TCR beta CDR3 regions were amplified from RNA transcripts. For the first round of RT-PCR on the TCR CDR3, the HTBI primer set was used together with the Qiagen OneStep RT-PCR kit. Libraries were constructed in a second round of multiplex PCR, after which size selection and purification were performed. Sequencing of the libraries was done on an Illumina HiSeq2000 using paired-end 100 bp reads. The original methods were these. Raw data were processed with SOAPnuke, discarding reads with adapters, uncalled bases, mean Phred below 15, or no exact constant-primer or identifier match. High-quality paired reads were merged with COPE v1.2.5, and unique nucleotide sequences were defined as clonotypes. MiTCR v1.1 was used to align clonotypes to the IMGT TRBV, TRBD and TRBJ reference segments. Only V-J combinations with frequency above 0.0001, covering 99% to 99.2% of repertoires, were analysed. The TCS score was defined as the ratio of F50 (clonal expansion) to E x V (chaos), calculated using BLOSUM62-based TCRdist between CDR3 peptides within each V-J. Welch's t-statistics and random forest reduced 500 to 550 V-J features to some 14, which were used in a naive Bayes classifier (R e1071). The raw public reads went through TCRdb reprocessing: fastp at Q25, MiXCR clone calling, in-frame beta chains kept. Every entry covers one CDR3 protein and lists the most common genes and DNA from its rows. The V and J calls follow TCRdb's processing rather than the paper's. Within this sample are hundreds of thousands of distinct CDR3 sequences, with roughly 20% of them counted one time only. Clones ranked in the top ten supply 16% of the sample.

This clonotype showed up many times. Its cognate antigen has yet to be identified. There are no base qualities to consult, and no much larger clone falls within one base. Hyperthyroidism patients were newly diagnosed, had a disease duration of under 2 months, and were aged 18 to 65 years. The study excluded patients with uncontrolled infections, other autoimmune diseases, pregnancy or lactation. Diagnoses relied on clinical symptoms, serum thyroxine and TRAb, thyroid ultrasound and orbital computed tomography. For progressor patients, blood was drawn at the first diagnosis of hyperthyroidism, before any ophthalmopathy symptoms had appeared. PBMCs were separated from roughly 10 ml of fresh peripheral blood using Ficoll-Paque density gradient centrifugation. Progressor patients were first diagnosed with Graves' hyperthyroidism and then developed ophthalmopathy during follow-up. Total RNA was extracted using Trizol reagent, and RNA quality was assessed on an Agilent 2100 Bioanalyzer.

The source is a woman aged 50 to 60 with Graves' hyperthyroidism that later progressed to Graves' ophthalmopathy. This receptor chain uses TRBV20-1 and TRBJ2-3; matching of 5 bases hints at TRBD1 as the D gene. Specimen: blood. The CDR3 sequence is CSATRTTSTDTQYF. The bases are TGCAGTGCCACCCGGACAACTAGCACAGATACGCAGTATTTT.